This T cell receptor beta chain was recovered during a study of T cells after yellow fever vaccination. This clonotype was observed many times. Its antigen is not identified. 5'RACE template switching added a universal primer site and UMIs to TCR cDNA. TCRdb used MiXCR to reprocess the 5' RACE reads, holding one entry per CDR3 protein. The table includes hundreds of thousands of distinct CDR3 sequences, over 9% detected once. The ends were cut back, 4 bases at V and 5 bases at J, with 8 bases in the middle. Germline V CDR1 and CDR2: SGHTA, FQGNSA. The CDR3 spans 13 residues. General study findings and limits: Weaker in magnitude, the secondary response showed a faster peak on day 5 versus 15.

The sequence came from a man younger than 40 who received the YFV17D yellow fever vaccine. The sequencing used PBMCs, collected on the day of the yellow fever booster vaccination. V usage is TRBV7-2 and J usage is TRBJ2-2; D is undetermined. The CDR3 spells CASSSSGTGELFF. In DNA, the CDR3 is TGTGCCAGCAGCTCCTCTGGGACCGGGGAGCTGTTTTTT.